This T cell receptor beta chain was captured in a study of T cell responses to AZD1222 COVID-19 vaccine. Study-wide results and caveats: Along spike, vaccine-associated CD4 TCRs were found throughout, with dominance at 160-218 and 743-854.

This clone is a singleton in its sample. Antigen: not known. V was trimmed by 1 base and J by 2 bases, leaving 12 bases between them. The germline V gene encodes CDR1 MNHNS and CDR2 SASEGT. The CDR3 has 15 amino acids. Sequencing was performed with immunoSEQ multiplex PCR; in TCRdb, only in-frame clones are kept and a portion is missing. This table holds 45,000 to 60,000 clones, 80% to 90% found once. Sequences were derived from peripheral blood, sampled on day 0 of AZD1222 vaccination. The receptor comes from an adult in good health. The V gene is TRBV6-1, the J gene TRBJ2-7; no reliable D call. CDR3 residues: CASSEVGRSAYEQYF. In DNA, the CDR3 is TGTGCCAGCAGTGAAGTAGGGCGGTCCGCCTACGAGCAGTACTTC.